A selection of T cell receptor beta chains follows, all from one sample in a study of cytomegalovirus exposure and HLA in healthy donors. Repertoires were generated with immunoSEQ multiplex PCR, while TCRdb's copy carries only in-frame clones and drops some. The sample has 120,000 or so clones; over 65% are singletons. The sequenced sample was PBMCs. These receptors all come from a man aged 35 to 55 in good health and CMV-seropositive. Each CDR3 is given with its conserved first and last residue. The order of the fields is clone size, D gene, V gene, J gene, CDR3 protein, CDR3 DNA. The D gene is left open where the match is weak. Some rows have no size entry. The others give once, few or many, or a class for an expanded clone.

clone size: NA
D gene: TRBD2
V gene: TRBV5-1
J gene: TRBJ2-1
CDR3 protein: CASILIPGAGSSYNEQFF
CDR3 DNA: TGCGCCAGCATACTCATCCCTGGAGCGGGGAGCTCCTACAATGAGCAGTTCTTC

clone size: NA
D gene: NA
V gene: TRBV7-9
J gene: TRBJ2-7
CDR3 protein: CASSRTDYEQYF
CDR3 DNA: TGTGCCAGCAGTAGGACAGACTACGAGCAGTACTTC

clone size: NA
D gene: NA
V gene: TRBV9
J gene: TRBJ1-6
CDR3 protein: CASSVAGGGPYNSPLHF
CDR3 DNA: TGTGCCAGCAGCGTAGCTGGGGGAGGGCCTTATAATTCACCCCTCCACTTT

clone size: NA
D gene: NA
V gene: TRBV7-2
J gene: TRBJ1-2
CDR3 protein: CASSLGLNYGYTF
CDR3 DNA: TGTGCCAGCAGCTTAGGTCTCAACTATGGCTACACCTTC

clone size: NA
D gene: TRBD1
V gene: TRBV5-6
J gene: TRBJ2-7
CDR3 protein: CASSSPGTGGYEQYF
CDR3 DNA: TGTGCCAGCAGCTCCCCCGGGACAGGGGGGTACGAGCAGTACTTC

clone size: NA
D gene: TRBD1
V gene: TRBV25-1
J gene: TRBJ1-3
CDR3 protein: CASRATGPRSGNTIYF
CDR3 DNA: TGTGCCAGCAGGGCGACAGGGCCGCGCTCTGGAAACACCATATATTTT

clone size: NA
D gene: TRBD1
V gene: TRBV6-1
J gene: TRBJ1-2
CDR3 protein: CASSEVLTGVSGYTF
CDR3 DNA: TGTGCCAGCAGTGAAGTTTTGACAGGGGTTTCTGGCTACACCTTC

clone size: few
D gene: NA
V gene: TRBV4-2
J gene: TRBJ1-5
CDR3 protein: CASSQELQGLGQPQHF
CDR3 DNA: TGTGCCAGCAGCCAAGAACTACAGGGATTAGGTCAGCCCCAGCATTTT

clone size: NA
D gene: TRBD1
V gene: TRBV6-5
J gene: TRBJ2-2
CDR3 protein: CASSYAGGVTGELFF
CDR3 DNA: TGTGCCAGCAGTTACGCAGGGGGCGTCACCGGGGAGCTGTTTTTT

clone size: NA
D gene: NA
V gene: TRBV12-2
J gene: TRBJ1-5
CDR3 protein: CASRPVQGRSNQPQHF
CDR3 DNA: TGTGCAAGTCGCCCAGTACAGGGGAGAAGCAATCAGCCCCAGCATTTT

clone size: NA
D gene: NA
V gene: TRBV5-1
J gene: TRBJ1-2
CDR3 protein: CASSLEHYGYTF
CDR3 DNA: TGCGCCAGCAGCTTGGAGCATTATGGCTACACCTTC

clone size: NA
D gene: NA
V gene: TRBV28
J gene: TRBJ2-5
CDR3 protein: CASSPRGTQYF
CDR3 DNA: TGTGCCAGCAGTCCCCGGGGAACCCAGTACTTC

clone size: NA
D gene: TRBD1
V gene: TRBV7-2
J gene: TRBJ2-1
CDR3 protein: CASSSGQEYNEQFF
CDR3 DNA: TGTGCCAGCAGCTCGGGACAGGAATACAATGAGCAGTTCTTC

clone size: few
D gene: NA
V gene: TRBV5-1
J gene: TRBJ1-5
CDR3 protein: CASSLSPMSSDQPQHF
CDR3 DNA: TGCGCCAGCAGCTTGTCGCCCATGAGTTCTGATCAGCCCCAGCATTTT

clone size: NA
D gene: NA
V gene: TRBV4-2
J gene: TRBJ1-5
CDR3 protein: CASSQVMGRPQHF
CDR3 DNA: TGTGCCAGCAGCCAAGTAATGGGGCGGCCCCAACATTTT

clone size: NA
D gene: TRBD1
V gene: TRBV9
J gene: TRBJ1-1
CDR3 protein: CASSGQGVNTEAFF
CDR3 DNA: TGTGCCAGCAGCGGACAGGGAGTCAACACTGAAGCTTTCTTT

clone size: NA
D gene: TRBD2
V gene: TRBV19
J gene: TRBJ2-3
CDR3 protein: CASNRREEDTQYF
CDR3 DNA: TGTGCCAGTAATCGCCGGGAGGAGGATACGCAGTATTTT

clone size: NA
D gene: TRBD1
V gene: TRBV7-3
J gene: TRBJ1-3
CDR3 protein: CASSVTGGEGNTIYF
CDR3 DNA: TGTGCCAGCAGCGTGACAGGGGGCGAAGGAAACACCATATATTTT

clone size: NA
D gene: NA
V gene: TRBV11-2
J gene: TRBJ1-5
CDR3 protein: CASSPQGFNQPQHF
CDR3 DNA: TGTGCCAGCAGTCCCCAGGGCTTCAATCAGCCCCAGCATTTT

clone size: NA
D gene: NA
V gene: TRBV29-1
J gene: TRBJ2-1
CDR3 protein: CSVGLGLPYNEQFF
CDR3 DNA: TGCAGCGTTGGACTAGGCCTACCCTACAATGAGCAGTTCTTC

clone size: NA
D gene: NA
V gene: TRBV6-6
J gene: TRBJ2-2
CDR3 protein: CASNLQHTGELFF
CDR3 DNA: TGTGCCAGCAATCTACAGCACACCGGGGAGCTGTTTTTT

clone size: NA
D gene: NA
V gene: TRBV28
J gene: TRBJ1-1
CDR3 protein: CASSLRQRNTEAFF
CDR3 DNA: TGTGCCAGCAGTCTAAGACAAAGGAACACTGAAGCTTTCTTT